Included here is one T cell receptor beta chain sequence, with context. Its antigen is currently unknown. PCR was performed using 60 Vbeta and 13 Jbeta primers. Sequencing was performed with immunoSEQ multiplex PCR; in TCRdb, only in-frame clones are kept and a portion is missing. The sample has approximately 89,000 clones, around 74% seen once. The record originates from a study of cytomegalovirus exposure and HLA in healthy donors. Study observations and caveats: Reported performance of the classifier showed diagnosis of cytomegalovirus status with high specificity and sensitivity.

The sequenced sample consisted of PBMCs. This TCR was sampled from a man aged 25 to 45 in good health and CMV-seropositive.

CDR3 bases: TGTGCCAGCAGTTTAGAAGGACAGGGAGTGGGGAGAATCGGGGCTGAAGCTTTCTTT. Translating gives CASSLEGQGVGRIGAEAFF. V and J are TRBV28 and TRBJ1-1; 8 bases are shared with TRBD1. From germline, CDR1 is MDHEN and CDR2 SYDVKM. The V and J ends lost 2 bases and 6 bases, in that order; junction bases with no gene match: 20. The CDR3 consists of 19 residues.